This T cell receptor (beta chain) was recorded in a study of technical replicates of blood from a few donors. Germline lookup yields CDR1 WSHSY and CDR2 SAAADI. Trimming shortened V by 6 bases and J by 0 bases, and 6 bases separated the two germline ends. The CDR3 runs to 13 residues. Method: immunoSEQ multiplex PCR; TCRdb's copy keeps in-frame clones and lacks some. The table includes tens of thousands of clones, 90% detected once. The material sequenced was PBMCs. This chain connects TRBV10-2 to TRBJ2-1, with D perhaps TRBD1 (6 bases). This TCR was recovered from a human donor in good health. Some clones in this sample may be carry-over from other donors' samples. The CDR3 region has the DNA TGCGCCAGCAGGGACAGCTCCTACAATGAGCAGTTCTTC. Translation gives CASRDSSYNEQFF.